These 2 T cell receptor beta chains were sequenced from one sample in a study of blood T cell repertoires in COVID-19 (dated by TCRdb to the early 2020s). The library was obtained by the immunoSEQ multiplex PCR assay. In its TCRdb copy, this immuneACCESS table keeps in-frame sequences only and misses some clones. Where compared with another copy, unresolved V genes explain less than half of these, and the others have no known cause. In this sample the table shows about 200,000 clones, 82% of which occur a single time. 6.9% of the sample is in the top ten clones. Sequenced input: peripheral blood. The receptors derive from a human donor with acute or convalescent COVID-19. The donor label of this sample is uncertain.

CDR3 nucleotides: TGTGCCAGCACCGACGGCGGTAATCAGCCCCAGCATTTT. Its protein is CASTDGGNQPQHF. This chain joins TRBV2 and TRBJ1-5; no firm D call. Germline V gives CDR1 SNHLY, CDR2 FYNNEI. The CDR3 is made up of 13 amino acids. With 7 bases removed from V and 4 bases from J, the gap between germline ends came to 11 bases. The whole variable domain, filled in from reference TRBV2 and TRBJ1-5, reads EPEVTQTPSHQVTQMGQEVILRCVPISNHLYFYWYRQILGQKVEFLVSFYNNEISEKSEIFDDQFSVERPDGSNFTLKIRSTKLEDSAMYFCASTDGGNQPQHFGDGTRLSIL.

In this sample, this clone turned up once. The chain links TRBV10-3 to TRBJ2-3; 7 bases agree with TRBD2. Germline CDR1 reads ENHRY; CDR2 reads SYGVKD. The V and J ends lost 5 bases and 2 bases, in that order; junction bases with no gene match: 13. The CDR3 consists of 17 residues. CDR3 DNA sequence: TGTGCCATCAGTCGTATAGCGGAGCGGGATCTCACAGATACGCAGTATTTT. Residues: CAISRIAERDLTDTQYF.